What follows are 10 T cell receptor beta chains derived from one specimen sequenced in a study of high-grade serous ovarian cancer treatment subgroups (dated by TCRdb to the early 2020s). Tumor samples were collected prior to definitive surgery or chemotherapy. Libraries were prepared through the immunoSEQ multiplex PCR assay. TCRdb provides this immuneACCESS table in a form limited to in-frame rearrangements. Some clones are lacking; in checked studies, under half of them reflect an unresolved V gene, and why the rest are absent is not known. The sample profile shows over 8,500 clones; approximately 91% of them were found once. The ten most abundant clones make up 1.7% of the sample. Sequencing used tumor tissue. Every receptor here comes from a human donor with high-grade serous ovarian cancer.

The V and J genes are TRBV19 and TRBJ2-1; 12 bases match TRBD2. Germline CDR1 is LNHDA and CDR2 is SQIVND (reference sequence). The CDR3 length is 16 residues. The J segment lost 4 bases and the V segment lost 6 bases, leaving 7 bases of the junction unmatched. CDR3 DNA: TGTGCCAGTAGGACTAGCGGGAGCGGGTCGTACAATGAGCAGTTCTTC. It codes for CASRTSGSGSYNEQFF.

The CDR3 DNA follows: TGTGCCAGCAGCCGGGACGGAAACTATGGCTACACCTTC. Encoded protein: CASSRDGNYGYTF. The rearrangement joins TRBV11-3 to TRBJ1-2, with D possibly being TRBD1 (5 bases). This CDR3 has 13 residues. V lost 5 bases to trimming and J lost 2 bases, with 9 bases between them. Germline CDR1 is SGHNT and CDR2 is YENEEA.

The CDR3 loop reads CASPGRAQGYEQYF. For the CDR3, the DNA is TGCGCCAGCCCAGGGAGGGCCCAGGGCTACGAGCAGTACTTC. The rearrangement uses TRBV10-1 and TRBJ2-7; 7 bases fit TRBD2. The V and J ends lost 8 bases and 3 bases, in that order; junction bases with no gene match: 10. The CDR3 contains 14 residues. Germline V CDR1 and CDR2: WNHNN, SYGVQD (reference sequence).

The chain recombines TRBV6-5 with TRBJ1-1, with D perhaps matching TRBD1 (5 bases). Trimming took 1 base from V and 4 from J, leaving 16 bases between them. The CDR3 sequence is 16 residues long. Germline loops: CDR1 MNHEY, CDR2 SVGAGI. The CDR3 region has the DNA TGTGCCAGCAGTTACTTCCCCAGACAGCCGGGCACTGAAGCTTTCTTT. Amino acids: CASSYFPRQPGTEAFF.

The chain joins TRBV9 to TRBJ2-5; 7 positions match TRBD2. Trimming took 0 bases from V and 2 from J; bases not matched to a gene: 4. Germline values: CDR1 SGDLS, CDR2 YYNGEE. There are 15 residues in the CDR3. CDR3 nucleotides: TGTGCCAGCAGCGTAGATTCCGGGGGGCAAGAGACCCAGTACTTC. This sequence encodes CASSVDSGGQETQYF.

The CDR3 spells CASREGTGGYNEQFF. The CDR3 coding sequence is TGCGCCAGCAGGGAGGGGACAGGGGGCTACAATGAGCAGTTCTTC. V usage is TRBV5-1 and J usage is TRBJ2-1, with 11 positions matching TRBD1. This CDR3 region has 15 residues. Unmatched junction bases numbered 4, after V lost 5 bases and J lost 3 bases. Germline V gene lookup returns CDR1 SGHRS and CDR2 YFSETQ.

The chain has TRBV7-8 and TRBJ2-3; the D is unclear. The CDR3 is made up of 12 amino acids. CDR1 and CDR2 from the germline V gene are SGHVS and FQNEAQ. With 1 base removed from V and 14 bases from J, the gap between germline ends came to 13 bases. CDR3 DNA sequence: TGTGCCAGCAGCTTAGTATCCGCCTCCCCGTATTTT. Its translation: CASSLVSASPYF.

This clone has a handful of counts. J is TRBJ2-1 and V is TRBV29-1; no clear D gene. The CDR3 is 13 amino acids. CDR1 and CDR2 (germline): SQVTM, ANQGSEA. Trimming took 1 base from V and 4 from J, leaving 8 bases between them. CDR3 protein: CSVEGRLYNEQFF. The CDR3 DNA sequence: TGCAGCGTTGAAGGTCGCCTATACAATGAGCAGTTCTTC.

V gene TRBV29-1 combines with J gene TRBJ1-1; TRBD1 matches at 8 bases. Germline lookup yields CDR1 SQVTM and CDR2 ANQGSEA. The CDR3 runs 13 residues. V was pared by 7 bases and J by 3 bases, with 7 bases of the junction left unmatched. The CDR3 protein is CSAQGARDTEAFF. The DNA of the CDR3 is TGCAGCGCCCAGGGGGCGAGGGACACTGAAGCTTTCTTT.

V gene TRBV29-1 combines with J gene TRBJ2-1; 9 bases line up with TRBD1. CDR1 and CDR2 (germline): SQVTM, ANQGSEA. The CDR3 is 15 amino acids. J lost 9 bases, V lost 7 bases, and 16 bases had no gene match. As DNA, the CDR3 is TGCAGCGCCGGGGCCGGGACAGGGCGATATAGTGAGCAGTTCTTC. Translated, it gives CSAGAGTGRYSEQFF.